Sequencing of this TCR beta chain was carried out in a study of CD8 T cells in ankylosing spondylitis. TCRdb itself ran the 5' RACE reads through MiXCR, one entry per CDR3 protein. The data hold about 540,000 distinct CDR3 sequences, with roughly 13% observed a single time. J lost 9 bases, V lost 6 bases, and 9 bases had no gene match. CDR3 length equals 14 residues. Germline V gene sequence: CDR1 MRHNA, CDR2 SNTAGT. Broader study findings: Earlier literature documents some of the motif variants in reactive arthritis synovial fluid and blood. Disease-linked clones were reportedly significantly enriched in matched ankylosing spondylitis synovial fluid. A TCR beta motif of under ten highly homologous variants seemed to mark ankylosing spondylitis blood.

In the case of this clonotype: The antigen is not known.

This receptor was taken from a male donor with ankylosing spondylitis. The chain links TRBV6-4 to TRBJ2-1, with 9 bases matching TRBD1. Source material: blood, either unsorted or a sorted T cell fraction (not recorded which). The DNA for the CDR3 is TGTGCCAGCAGACCGGACAGGGGACGTAGTGAGCAGTTCTTC. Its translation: CASRPDRGRSEQFF.